This T cell receptor beta chain was identified during a study of T cells after yellow fever vaccination. Trimming removed 0 bases from V and 4 bases from J, with 8 bases in between. The CDR3 consists of 13 residues. Germline CDR1 SQVTM, CDR2 ANQGSEA. Concerning this clonotype itself: The target antigen is unknown.

Study-level findings and limits: Contaminants from the bulk population, in the form of abundant clonotypes, could be found in FACS-sorted repertoires.

TCRdb reprocessed the 5' RACE reads with MiXCR, giving one entry per CDR3 protein. The table includes roughly 520,000 distinct CDR3 sequences, 21% detected once. The material sequenced was PBMCs, taken 21 days after the first yellow fever vaccination. This receptor was obtained from a man aged 18 to 29 who received the YFV17D yellow fever vaccine. J is TRBJ2-3 and V is TRBV29-1; a possible D gene is TRBD2 (5 bases). In DNA, the CDR3 is TGCAGCGTTGAAGAGTCCGGGGCAGATACGCAGTATTTT. It is translated as CSVEESGADTQYF.